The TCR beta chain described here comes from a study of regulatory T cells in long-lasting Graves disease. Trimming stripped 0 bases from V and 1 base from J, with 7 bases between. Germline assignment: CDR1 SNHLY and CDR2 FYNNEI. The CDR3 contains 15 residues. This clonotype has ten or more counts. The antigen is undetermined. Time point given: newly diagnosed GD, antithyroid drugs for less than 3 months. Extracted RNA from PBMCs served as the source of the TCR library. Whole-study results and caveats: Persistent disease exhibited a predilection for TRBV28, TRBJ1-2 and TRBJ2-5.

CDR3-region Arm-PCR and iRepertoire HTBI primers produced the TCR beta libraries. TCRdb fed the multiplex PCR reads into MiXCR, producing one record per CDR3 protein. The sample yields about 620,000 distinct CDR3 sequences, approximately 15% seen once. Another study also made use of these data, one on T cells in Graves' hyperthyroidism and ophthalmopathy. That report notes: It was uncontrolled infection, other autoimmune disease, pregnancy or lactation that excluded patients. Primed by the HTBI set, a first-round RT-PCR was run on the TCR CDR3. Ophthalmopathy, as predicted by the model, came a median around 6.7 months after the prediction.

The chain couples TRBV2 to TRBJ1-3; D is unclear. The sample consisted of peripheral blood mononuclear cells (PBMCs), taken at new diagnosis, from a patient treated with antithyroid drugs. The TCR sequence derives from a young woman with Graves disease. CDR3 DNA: TGTGCCAGCAGTGAAGCAGGGCTTTCTGGAAACACCATATATTTT. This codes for CASSEAGLSGNTIYF.